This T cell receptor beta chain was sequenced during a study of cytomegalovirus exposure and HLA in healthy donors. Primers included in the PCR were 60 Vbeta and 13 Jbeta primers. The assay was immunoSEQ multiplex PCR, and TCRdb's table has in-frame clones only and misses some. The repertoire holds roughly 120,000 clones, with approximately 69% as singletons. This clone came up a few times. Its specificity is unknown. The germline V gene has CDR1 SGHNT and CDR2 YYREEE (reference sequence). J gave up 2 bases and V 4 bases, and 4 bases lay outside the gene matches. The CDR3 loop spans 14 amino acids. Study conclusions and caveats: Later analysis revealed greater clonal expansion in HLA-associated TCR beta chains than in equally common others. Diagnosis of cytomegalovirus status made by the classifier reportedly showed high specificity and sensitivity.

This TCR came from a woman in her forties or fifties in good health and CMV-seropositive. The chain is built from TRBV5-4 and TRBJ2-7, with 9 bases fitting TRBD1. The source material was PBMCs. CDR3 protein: CASSRGQGPYEQYF. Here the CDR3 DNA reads TGTGCCAGCAGCCGGGGACAGGGACCCTACGAGCAGTACTTC.